Below are 24 T cell receptor beta chains sequenced from a single sample in a study of brain T cells in children with intractable seizures (dated by TCRdb to the early 2020s). Libraries were made using the immunoSEQ multiplex PCR assay. Imported from immuneACCESS, the table was reduced by TCRdb to in-frame sequences with V and J called. These copies leave out some clones; in studies compared against another copy, an unresolved V gene accounts for under half, and the cause of the remainder is not known. The sample table holds hundreds of thousands of clones, of which about 94% were seen once. The ten biggest clones cover roughly 5.8% of the sample. The time point label of this sample denotes: blood from clinic visit 5 months post-surgery; TSC patient then seizure free. The sample was peripheral blood, taken less than 6 months after surgery. The receptor source for this set is a boy under two years old with tuberous sclerosis and intractable seizures.

V gene TRBV28 combines with J gene TRBJ1-2; a weak D match, TRBD1 (5 bases). V was shortened by 2 bases and J by 7 bases, with 14 bases between the two germline ends. Germline CDR1 and CDR2: MDHEN and SYDVKM. The CDR3 totals 14 residues. In nucleotides, the CDR3 is TGTGCCAGCAGTTTAATCTGGGGGTCGAGTGGCTACACCTTC. This sequence encodes CASSLIWGSSGYTF.

This sequence joins TRBV24-1 and TRBJ2-1, with 10 bases matching TRBD1. This CDR3 is built from 19 residues. J was trimmed by 0 bases and V by 4 bases; bases with no gene match: 11. The germline gives CDR1 KGHDR, CDR2 SFDVKD. The CDR3 region has the DNA TGTGCCACCAGTGACCGAGGACAGGGGGACCCAAGCTCCTACAATGAGCAGTTCTTC. Residues: CATSDRGQGDPSSYNEQFF.

The chain has TRBV7-3 and TRBJ2-3; D ambiguous. The CDR3 contains 13 residues. The V and J ends lost 1 base and 6 bases respectively, with 8 bases between them. The germline V gene encodes CDR1 SGHTA and CDR2 FQGTGA. The CDR3: CASSLSVGDTQYF. The CDR3 DNA sequence: TGTGCCAGCAGCTTAAGTGTCGGGGATACGCAGTATTTT.

The chain combines TRBV30 with TRBJ2-3; no reliable D call. Per the germline V gene, CDR1 is GTSNPN and CDR2 is SVGIG (reference sequence). This CDR3 is 15 amino acids long. CDR3 amino acids: CGFSPRALSTDTQYF. For the CDR3, the DNA is TGTGGGTTCAGCCCTAGGGCCCTTAGCACAGATACGCAGTATTTT.

This chain uses TRBV7-9 with TRBJ2-5, with a tentative D call TRBD2 (5 bases). There are 14 residues in the CDR3. Germline values: CDR1 SEHNR, CDR2 FQNEAQ (reference sequence). Trimming pared 5 bases from V and 5 bases from J, leaving 15 bases between. The CDR3 sequence is CASSPDLTKETQYF. Here the CDR3 DNA reads TGTGCCAGCAGCCCGGACTTGACCAAGGAGACCCAGTACTTC.

The gene calls are TRBV25-1 and TRBJ2-1; tentative D call: TRBD1 (6 bases). CDR3 size: 16 residues. Trimming left V 3 bases short and J 4 bases short, with 16 bases between. Germline V gene sequence: CDR1 MGHDK, CDR2 SYGVNS. DNA for the CDR3: TGTGCCAGCAGTGATCCAGGGGTCTTGGTATACAATGAGCAGTTCTTC. Residues: CASSDPGVLVYNEQFF.

This chain joins TRBV2 and TRBJ2-5; 9 nucleotides line up with TRBD1. CDR3 length: 16 residues. V lost 4 bases to trimming and J lost 9 bases; unmatched junction nucleotides: 15. CDR1 is SNHLY, CDR2 FYNNEI, per germline. CDR3 nucleotides: TGTGCCAGCAGTGCCTCCGGACAGGGGCCTCTCATTTCCCAGTACTTC. Its translation: CASSASGQGPLISQYF.

The rearrangement uses TRBV30 and TRBJ1-1; the D gene is possibly TRBD1 (5 bases). V gave up 0 bases and J gave up 1 base, with 9 bases separating them. CDR3 length equals 14 residues. Germline-derived CDR1 and CDR2 are GTSNPN and SVGIG (reference sequence). DNA for the CDR3: TGTGCCTGGAGTGTGACGGGGGGGAACACTGAAGCTTTCTTT. As protein: CAWSVTGGNTEAFF.

The gene calls are TRBV10-3 and TRBJ1-1; 9 nucleotides agree with TRBD1. The CDR3 runs to 15 residues. The V gene end was trimmed by 4 bases and the J gene end by 5 bases; junction bases not matched to a gene: 8. The germline V gene encodes CDR1 ENHRY and CDR2 SYGVKD. The CDR3 loop is CAISANRDRETEAFF. CDR3 DNA sequence: TGTGCCATCAGTGCTAACCGGGACAGGGAGACTGAAGCTTTCTTT.

The V call is TRBV9, the J call TRBJ2-7; 9 positions match TRBD1. The V segment lost 5 bases and the J segment 6 bases; nucleotides outside the gene matches: 6. Germline CDR1 reads SGDLS; CDR2 reads YYNGEE. This CDR3 has 13 residues. CDR3: CASSTDRGGEQYF. The CDR3 DNA is TGTGCCAGCAGTACGGACAGGGGTGGCGAGCAGTACTTC.

The chain combines TRBV28 with TRBJ1-3; 8 positions agree with TRBD1. Germline-derived CDR1 and CDR2 are MDHEN and SYDVKM. This CDR3 region has 17 residues. V gave up 0 bases and J gave up 8 bases; unmatched junction bases: 12. This chain's CDR3 is CASSLWMWTGSRDTIYF. The CDR3 DNA reads TGTGCCAGCAGTTTATGGATGTGGACAGGGAGTCGAGACACCATATATTTT.

The chain links TRBV11-2 to TRBJ1-4, with D possibly being TRBD1 (5 bases). Trimming took off 4 bases at V and 16 bases at J, with 13 bases between the two ends. The CDR3 contains 11 residues. Germline assignment: CDR1 SGHAT and CDR2 FQNNGV. CDR3 nucleotide sequence: TGTGCCAGCAGCTCGGCAGGGAGAACGTTTTTT. Its translation is CASSSAGRTFF.

Only one count was recorded for this clone. The rearrangement uses TRBV7-9 and TRBJ1-1; D call uncertain. CDR1 is SEHNR, CDR2 FQNEAQ, per germline (reference sequence). V was clipped by 4 bases and J by 2 bases, with 8 bases between them. The CDR3 contains 13 residues. The CDR3: CASSWTVNTEAFF. The CDR3 nucleotides read TGTGCCAGCAGCTGGACCGTCAACACTGAAGCTTTCTTT.

V and J are TRBV5-5 and TRBJ2-3, with 11 positions matching TRBD2. Germline V gene lookup returns CDR1 SGHKS and CDR2 YYEKEE (reference sequence). Unmatched junction bases numbered 6, after V lost 2 bases and J lost 4 bases. The CDR3 runs 16 residues. In DNA, the CDR3 is TGTGCCAGCAGCTTTTTACTAGCGGGAGCCCCAGATACGCAGTATTTT. Protein product: CASSFLLAGAPDTQYF.

The chain is built from TRBV12-5 and TRBJ2-2; D may be TRBD1 (5 bases). Germline V CDR1 and CDR2: LGHNT, FRNRAP. The CDR3 is 15 residues long. Trimming removed 8 bases from V and 2 bases from J, with 15 bases in between. The CDR3 protein is CASRWGTVNTGELFF. The CDR3 DNA follows: TGTGCTAGTCGGTGGGGCACCGTAAACACCGGGGAGCTGTTTTTT.

J is TRBJ2-3 and V is TRBV5-1; D is possibly TRBD1 (6 bases). The CDR3 consists of 15 residues. The germline V gene has CDR1 SGHRS and CDR2 YFSETQ. V gave up 7 bases and J gave up 3 bases, with 18 bases separating them. Here the CDR3 reads CASAQGIRGTDTQYF. CDR3 nucleotides: TGCGCCAGCGCCCAGGGAATAAGGGGGACAGATACGCAGTATTTT.

This clone was detected only a few times. The J gene is TRBJ1-1, the V gene TRBV29-1; unclear D gene. From germline, CDR1 is SQVTM and CDR2 ANQGSEA. Trimming removed 6 bases from V and 2 bases from J, with 13 bases in between. The CDR3 runs 13 residues. The CDR3 spells CSVAGSGNTEAFF. CDR3 nucleotide sequence: TGCAGCGTGGCTGGTAGTGGAAACACTGAAGCTTTCTTT.

The genes are TRBV11-2 and TRBJ2-7; TRBD1 agrees at 7 bases. This CDR3 spans 12 amino acids. The germline V gene has CDR1 SGHAT and CDR2 FQNNGV. V was pared by 5 bases and J by 6 bases, with 4 bases of the junction left unmatched. The CDR3, as DNA: TGTGCCAGCAGCCTACGACAGGGCGAGCAGTACTTC. The encoded protein is CASSLRQGEQYF.

This clone appeared a single time. V is TRBV6-1 and J is TRBJ2-3; 8 positions match TRBD2. The CDR3 extends over 17 amino acids. With 3 bases clipped from V and 0 bases from J, the junction kept 8 bases outside the gene matches. Germline V gene sequence: CDR1 MNHNS, CDR2 SASEGT. The CDR3 protein is CASSDPGGASSTDTQYF. CDR3 in DNA: TGTGCCAGCAGTGACCCCGGGGGGGCGAGCAGCACAGATACGCAGTATTTT.

This chain joins TRBV19 and TRBJ2-5; D gene unclear. The V gene lost 3 bases and the J gene lost 5 bases, with 10 bases spanning the gap. The CDR3 is 13 residues long. CDR1 LNHDA and CDR2 SQIVND come from the germline V gene (reference sequence). DNA of the CDR3: TGTGCCAGTAGTATGAAGGCGGATGAGACCCAGTACTTC. The encoded protein is CASSMKADETQYF.

This chain uses TRBV28 with TRBJ1-2, with TRBD1 matching over 7 bases. V was pared by 0 bases and J by 4 bases, with 11 bases of the junction left unmatched. This CDR3 has 17 amino acids. The germline V gene encodes CDR1 MDHEN and CDR2 SYDVKM. The CDR3 here is CASSLWGRQGDTYGYTF. The CDR3 coding sequence is TGTGCCAGCAGTTTATGGGGGCGGCAGGGGGATACCTATGGCTACACCTTC.

This chain uses TRBV6-5 with TRBJ2-1; D may be TRBD2 (7 bases). Trimming left V 2 bases short and J 8 bases short, with 19 bases between. The CDR3 length is 16 residues. Looked up from germline, CDR1 is MNHEY and CDR2 is SVGAGI. The CDR3 DNA sequence: TGTGCCAGCAGTTACGGGGGGGGCGCGGGTTTCTATGAGCAGTTCTTC. Its protein is CASSYGGGAGFYEQFF.

On this clone itself: Other nucleotide sequences from this sample produce the same CDR3. V and J are TRBV6-5 and TRBJ1-5; the match to TRBD1 covers 7 bases. CDR3 size: 15 residues. Germline V gene sequence: CDR1 MNHEY, CDR2 SVGAGI. V lost 4 bases and J lost 0; bases outside the gene matches: 3. CDR3: CASSSGTDSNQPQHF. The CDR3 region has the DNA TGTGCCAGCAGTTCTGGGACAGATAGCAATCAGCCCCAGCATTTT.

The V and J genes are TRBV18 and TRBJ1-5; TRBD1 agrees at 7 bases. Trimming cost V 6 bases and J 7 bases; bases outside gene matches: 12. The germline V gene has CDR1 KGHSH and CDR2 LQKENI. This CDR3 comprises 15 residues. CDR3 loop: CASSPQEGARQPQHF. The CDR3 DNA is TGTGCCAGCTCCCCTCAGGAGGGGGCGAGGCAGCCCCAGCATTTT.